The rows below give T cell receptor beta chains drawn from one sample of a study of graft-versus-host responses after intestinal transplantation. No antigen has been identified for these receptors. Clones were sequenced by immunoSEQ multiplex PCR, and TCRdb holds only the in-frame ones, with some missing. Here the sample spans around 100,000 clones, less than 90% being singletons. Sequences were derived from unstimulated CD4+ T cells sorted from spleen or lymph node cells, sampled before transplant. The receptors stem from a human donor who was the organ donor for an intestinal transplant. CDR3s include the opening cysteine and the closing phenylalanine or tryptophan. Each record gives: CDR3 length, V gene, CDR3 protein.

13 | TRBV18 | CASSPGTVYEQYF
14 | TRBV6-1 | CASSESGQLYGYTF
14 | TRBV28 | CASSTPERPSGYTF
17 | TRBV4-1 | CASSQLGTGRNTGELFF
15 | TRBV6-5 | CASTNTGTINTEAFF
15 | TRBV2 | CASSAAEDQTYEQYF
13 | TRBV5-4 | CASKGQLDETQYF
11 | TRBV5-6 | CASSPGYGYTF
14 | TRBV10-2 | CASQGQGGRETQYF
17 | TRBV14 | CASSRLAGASLGETQYF